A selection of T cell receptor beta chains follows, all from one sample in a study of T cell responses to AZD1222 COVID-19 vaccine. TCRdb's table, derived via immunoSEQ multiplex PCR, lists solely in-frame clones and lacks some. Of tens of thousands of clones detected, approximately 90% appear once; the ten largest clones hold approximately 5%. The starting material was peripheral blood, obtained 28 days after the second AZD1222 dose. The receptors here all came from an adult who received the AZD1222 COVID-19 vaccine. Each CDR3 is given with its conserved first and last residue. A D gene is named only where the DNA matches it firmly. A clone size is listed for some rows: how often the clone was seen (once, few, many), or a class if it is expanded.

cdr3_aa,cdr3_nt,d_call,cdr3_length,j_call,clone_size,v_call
CASRQTGLNQPQHF,TGTGCCAGTAGACAGACAGGGCTGAATCAGCCCCAGCATTTT,TRBD1,14,TRBJ1-5,NA,TRBV19
CATGDSPNSGANVLTF,TGTGCCACCGGGGACAGCCCTAACTCTGGGGCCAACGTCCTGACTTTC,TRBD1,16,TRBJ2-6,NA,TRBV27
CASSPGTGGRTSNQPQHF,TGTGCCAGCTCTCCCGGGACAGGGGGCCGAACCAGCAATCAGCCCCAGCATTTT,TRBD1,18,TRBJ1-5,NA,TRBV18
CASTQGQGDGYTF,TGTGCCAGTACCCAAGGACAGGGTGATGGCTACACCTTC,TRBD1,13,TRBJ1-2,NA,TRBV19
CAHPRGQRETQYF,TGTGCCCACCCAAGGGGGCAAAGGGAGACCCAGTACTTC,NA,13,TRBJ2-5,NA,TRBV21-1
CASSVGAGANVLTF,TGTGCCAGCAGTGTAGGGGCCGGGGCCAACGTCCTGACTTTC,NA,14,TRBJ2-6,NA,TRBV5-6
CASSQPTGSGTEAFF,TGCGCCAGCAGCCAACCGACAGGGTCGGGCACTGAAGCTTTCTTT,TRBD1,15,TRBJ1-1,NA,TRBV4-3
CASRNGRWGNNEQFF,TGTGCCAGCAGGAACGGGAGGTGGGGCAACAATGAGCAGTTCTTC,TRBD2,15,TRBJ2-1,NA,TRBV7-2
CATSGPGDIGYTF,TGTGCCACCAGTGGCCCGGGGGATATTGGCTACACCTTC,NA,13,TRBJ1-2,NA,TRBV24-1
CASSLAAGGYEQYF,TGTGCCAGCAGCTTAGCAGCGGGGGGTTACGAGCAGTACTTC,TRBD2,14,TRBJ2-7,once,TRBV7-9
CASSQAGRQASGANVLTF,TGTGCCAGCAGCCAAGCCGGGAGACAGGCCTCTGGGGCCAACGTCCTGACTTTC,NA,18,TRBJ2-6,NA,TRBV3-1/TRBV3-2
CASGLGPEAFF,TGTGCCAGCGGACTGGGCCCTGAAGCTTTCTTT,NA,11,TRBJ1-1,NA,TRBV12-3/TRBV12-4
CASSIAPWGGMNTEAFF,TGTGCCAGTAGTATAGCTCCTTGGGGGGGGATGAACACTGAAGCTTTCTTT,NA,17,TRBJ1-1,NA,TRBV19
CASMGETGTNYGYTF,TGTGCCAGTATGGGAGAGACAGGGACCAACTATGGCTACACCTTC,TRBD1,15,TRBJ1-2,few,TRBV19
CASSPREGAVPAFGAFF,TGTGCCAGCTCACCACGGGAGGGGGCGGTTCCCGCGTTTGGAGCTTTCTTT,TRBD1,17,TRBJ1-1,once,TRBV18
CASSETQVPSTDTQYF,TGTGCCAGCAGTGAAACCCAGGTTCCTAGCACAGATACGCAGTATTTT,NA,16,TRBJ2-3,NA,TRBV2
CASSLTGTNEKLFF,TGTGCCAGCAGTTTAACCGGGACTAATGAAAAACTGTTTTTT,NA,14,TRBJ1-4,NA,TRBV27
CASSQDSGLRANVLTF,TGTGCCAGCAGCCAAGATTCCGGGCTGAGGGCCAACGTCCTGACTTTC,NA,16,TRBJ2-6,NA,TRBV3-1/TRBV3-2
CASSLTDMGGNTIYF,TGTGCCAGCAGCTTAACGGACATGGGAGGAAACACCATATATTTT,NA,15,TRBJ1-3,NA,TRBV11-2
CASSDWGQGDNEQFF,TGTGCCAGCAGTGATTGGGGACAGGGCGACAATGAGCAGTTCTTC,TRBD1,15,TRBJ2-1,NA,TRBV6-1
CASSRLAGVSTDTQYF,TGTGCCAGCAGCAGACTAGCGGGGGTTTCCACAGATACGCAGTATTTT,TRBD2,16,TRBJ2-3,NA,TRBV7-2
CASTELASSYNSPLHF,TGTGCCAGCACGGAACTGGCGAGCTCCTATAATTCACCCCTCCACTTT,NA,16,TRBJ1-6,NA,TRBV28
CASSVVSPTIDTGELFF,TGTGCCAGCAGCGTAGTTTCTCCCACAATAGACACCGGGGAGCTGTTTTTT,NA,17,TRBJ2-2,NA,TRBV9
CASGGYGELFF,TGTGCCAGCGGAGGCTACGGGGAGCTGTTTTTT,NA,11,TRBJ2-2,NA,TRBV7-2
CASSPDRVPLGELFF,TGTGCCAGCAGCCCGGACAGGGTCCCCCTCGGGGAGCTGTTTTTT,TRBD1,15,TRBJ2-2,NA,TRBV7-6
CASSPTWVGYEQYF,TGCGCCAGCAGCCCTACTTGGGTAGGCTACGAGCAGTACTTC,NA,14,TRBJ2-7,NA,TRBV4-1
CASSLTSGGAWEQFF,TGTGCCAGCAGCCTGACTAGCGGGGGGGCATGGGAGCAGTTCTTC,TRBD2,15,TRBJ2-1,NA,TRBV7-9
CASSPTGNTIYF,TGTGCCAGCAGCCCCACTGGAAACACCATATATTTT,NA,12,TRBJ1-3,once,TRBV12-3/TRBV12-4
CASSLIGGSTDTQYF,TGTGCCAGCAGCTTAATTGGCGGAAGCACAGATACGCAGTATTTT,NA,15,TRBJ2-3,once,TRBV7-3
CASSQAGEGETQYF,TGCGCCAGCAGCCAAGCAGGGGAGGGCGAGACCCAGTACTTC,NA,14,TRBJ2-5,once,TRBV4-1
CASSSTGFRFEQFF,TGTGCCAGCAGCTCGACAGGGTTTCGATTTGAGCAGTTCTTC,TRBD1,14,TRBJ2-1,few,TRBV27
CASSQEVLEGLNIQYF,TGCGCCAGCAGCCAAGAAGTTTTGGAGGGCCTAAACATTCAGTACTTC,NA,16,TRBJ2-4,NA,TRBV4-3
CASSEFPGAGELFF,TGTGCCAGCAGTGAATTTCCGGGGGCCGGGGAGCTGTTTTTT,NA,14,TRBJ2-2,NA,TRBV2
CASSYRDSGTDTQYF,TGTGCCAGCAGCTACCGGGACTCAGGCACAGATACGCAGTATTTT,NA,15,TRBJ2-3,NA,TRBV9
CASSINGADTDTQYF,TGTGCCAGCAGCATAAACGGGGCTGACACAGATACGCAGTATTTT,NA,15,TRBJ2-3,NA,TRBV6-5
CASSDNRLGSSGNTIYF,TGTGCCAGCAGTGACAATCGGTTGGGCAGCTCTGGAAACACCATATATTTT,NA,17,TRBJ1-3,once,TRBV2
CASSFPGLAGHQETQYF,TGTGCCAGCAGCTTTCCGGGACTAGCGGGACACCAAGAGACCCAGTACTTC,TRBD2,17,TRBJ2-5,NA,TRBV7-2
CASRHISGGYETQYF,TGTGCCAGCAGACATATAAGCGGGGGGTATGAGACCCAGTACTTC,TRBD2,15,TRBJ2-5,NA,TRBV2
CASSRTLALTDTQYF,TGTGCCAGCAGCCGGACACTAGCCCTCACAGATACGCAGTATTTT,NA,15,TRBJ2-3,NA,TRBV9
CASSLQTGRGETQYF,TGTGCCAGCAGTTTACAGACAGGGCGGGGAGAGACCCAGTACTTC,NA,15,TRBJ2-5,NA,TRBV28
CSASPPGREQYF,TGCAGTGCTAGTCCTCCGGGGAGAGAGCAGTACTTC,NA,12,TRBJ2-7,few,TRBV20-1
CASSLTQGTYEQYF,TGTGCCAGCAGTTTAACCCAGGGCACATACGAGCAGTACTTC,NA,14,TRBJ2-7,few,TRBV27
CASSVTSGGALGEQFF,TGTGCCAGCAGCGTAACTAGCGGGGGGGCCTTAGGGGAGCAGTTCTTC,TRBD2,16,TRBJ2-1,NA,TRBV9
CASSLQGANTEAFF,TGTGCCAGCAGCTTGCAGGGGGCGAACACTGAAGCTTTCTTT,TRBD1,14,TRBJ1-1,NA,TRBV5-4